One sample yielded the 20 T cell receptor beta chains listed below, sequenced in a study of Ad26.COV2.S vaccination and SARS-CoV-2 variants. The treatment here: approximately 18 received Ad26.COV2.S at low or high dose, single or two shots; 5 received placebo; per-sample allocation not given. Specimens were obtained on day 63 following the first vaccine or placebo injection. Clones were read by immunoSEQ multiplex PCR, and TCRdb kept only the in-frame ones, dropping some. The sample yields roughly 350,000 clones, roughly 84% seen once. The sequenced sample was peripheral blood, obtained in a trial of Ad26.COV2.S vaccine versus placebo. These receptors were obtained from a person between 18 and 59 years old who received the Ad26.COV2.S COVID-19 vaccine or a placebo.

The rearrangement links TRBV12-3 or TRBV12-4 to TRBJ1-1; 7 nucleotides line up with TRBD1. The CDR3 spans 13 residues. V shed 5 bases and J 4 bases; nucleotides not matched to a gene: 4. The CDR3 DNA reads TGTGCCAGCAGTGACAGGGTGGGCACTGAAGCTTTCTTT. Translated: CASSDRVGTEAFF.

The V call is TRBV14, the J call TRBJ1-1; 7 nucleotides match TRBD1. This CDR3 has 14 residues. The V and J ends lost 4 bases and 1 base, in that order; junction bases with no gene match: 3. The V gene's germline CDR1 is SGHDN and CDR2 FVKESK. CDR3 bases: TGTGCCAGCAGCCCCCGGACAGGGAACACTGAAGCTTTCTTT. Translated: CASSPRTGNTEAFF. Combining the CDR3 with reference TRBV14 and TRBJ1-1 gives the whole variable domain EAGVTQFPSHSVIEKGQTVTLRCDPISGHDNLYWYRRVMGKEIKFLLHFVKESKQDESGMPNNRFLAERTGGTYSTLKVQPAELEDSGVYFCASSPRTGNTEAFFGQGTRLTVV.

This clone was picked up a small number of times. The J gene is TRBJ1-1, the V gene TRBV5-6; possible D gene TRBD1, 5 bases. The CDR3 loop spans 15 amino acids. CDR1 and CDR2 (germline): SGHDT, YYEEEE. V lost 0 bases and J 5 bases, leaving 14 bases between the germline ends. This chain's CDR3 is CASSLGRGRGTEAFF. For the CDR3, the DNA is TGTGCCAGCAGCTTGGGGAGGGGCCGGGGAACTGAAGCTTTCTTT.

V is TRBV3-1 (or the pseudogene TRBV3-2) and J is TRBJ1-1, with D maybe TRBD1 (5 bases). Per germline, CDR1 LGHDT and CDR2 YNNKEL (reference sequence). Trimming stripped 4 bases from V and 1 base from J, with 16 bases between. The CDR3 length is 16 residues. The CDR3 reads CASSLVGGSGNTEAFF. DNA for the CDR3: TGTGCCAGCAGCCTCGTGGGGGGGTCAGGGAACACTGAAGCTTTCTTT.

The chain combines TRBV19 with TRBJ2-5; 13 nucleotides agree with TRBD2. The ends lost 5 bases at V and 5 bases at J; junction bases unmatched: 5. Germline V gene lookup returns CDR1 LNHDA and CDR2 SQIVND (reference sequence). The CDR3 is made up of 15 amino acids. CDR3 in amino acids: CASSDPGLAGETQYF. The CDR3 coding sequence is TGTGCCAGTAGTGACCCGGGACTAGCGGGGGAGACCCAGTACTTC. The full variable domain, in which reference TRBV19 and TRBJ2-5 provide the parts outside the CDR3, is DGGITQSPKYLFRKEGQNVTLSCEQNLNHDAMYWYRQDPGQGLRLIYYSQIVNDFQKGDIAEGYSVSREKKESFPLTVTSAQKNPTAFYLCASSDPGLAGETQYFGPGTRLLVL.

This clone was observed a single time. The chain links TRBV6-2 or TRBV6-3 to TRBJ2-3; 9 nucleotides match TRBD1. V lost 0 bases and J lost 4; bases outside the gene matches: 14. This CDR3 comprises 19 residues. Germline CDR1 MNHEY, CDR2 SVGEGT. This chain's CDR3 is CASSYSYEKRDRAPDTQYF. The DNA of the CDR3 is TGTGCCAGCAGTTACTCGTACGAAAAGAGGGACAGGGCGCCAGATACGCAGTATTTT.

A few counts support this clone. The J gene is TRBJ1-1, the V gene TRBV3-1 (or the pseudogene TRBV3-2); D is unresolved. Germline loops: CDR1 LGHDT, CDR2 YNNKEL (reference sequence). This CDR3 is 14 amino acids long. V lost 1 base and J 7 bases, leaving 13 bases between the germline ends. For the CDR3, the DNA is TGTGCCAGCAGCCAAGGTTTAAGCACAAATGAAGCTTTCTTT. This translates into CASSQGLSTNEAFF.

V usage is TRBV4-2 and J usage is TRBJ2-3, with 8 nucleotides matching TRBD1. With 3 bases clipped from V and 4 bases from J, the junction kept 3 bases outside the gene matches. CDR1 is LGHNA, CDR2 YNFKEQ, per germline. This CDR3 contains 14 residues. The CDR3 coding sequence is TGTGCCAGCAGCCACGGACAGGGCGCAGATACGCAGTATTTT. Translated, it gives CASSHGQGADTQYF.

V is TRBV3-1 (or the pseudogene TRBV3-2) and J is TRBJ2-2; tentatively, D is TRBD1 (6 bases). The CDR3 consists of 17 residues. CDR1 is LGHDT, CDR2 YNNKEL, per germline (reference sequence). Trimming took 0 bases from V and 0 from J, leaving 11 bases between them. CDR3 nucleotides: TGTGCCAGCAGCCAAGATGGGGGCAGCTCGAACACCGGGGAGCTGTTTTTT. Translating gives CASSQDGGSSNTGELFF.

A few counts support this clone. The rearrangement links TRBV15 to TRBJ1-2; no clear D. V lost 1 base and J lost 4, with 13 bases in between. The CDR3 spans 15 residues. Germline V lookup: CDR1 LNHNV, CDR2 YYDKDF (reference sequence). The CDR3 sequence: CATSRAVSTSYGYTF. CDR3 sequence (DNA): TGTGCCACCAGCAGAGCAGTTTCCACCTCCTATGGCTACACCTTC.

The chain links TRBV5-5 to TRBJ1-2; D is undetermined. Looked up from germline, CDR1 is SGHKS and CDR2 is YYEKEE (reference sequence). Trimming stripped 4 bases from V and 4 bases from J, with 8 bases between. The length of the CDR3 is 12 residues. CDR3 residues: CASSEEGYGYTF. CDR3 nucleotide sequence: TGTGCCAGCAGCGAGGAGGGCTATGGCTACACCTTC.

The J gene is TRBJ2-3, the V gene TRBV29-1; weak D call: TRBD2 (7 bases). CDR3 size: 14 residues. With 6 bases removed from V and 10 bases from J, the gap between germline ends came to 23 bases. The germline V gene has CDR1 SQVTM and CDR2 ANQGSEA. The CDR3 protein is CSVSGGGGTSPQYF. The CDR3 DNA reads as TGCAGCGTGAGCGGAGGGGGGGGGACCTCTCCGCAGTATTTT.

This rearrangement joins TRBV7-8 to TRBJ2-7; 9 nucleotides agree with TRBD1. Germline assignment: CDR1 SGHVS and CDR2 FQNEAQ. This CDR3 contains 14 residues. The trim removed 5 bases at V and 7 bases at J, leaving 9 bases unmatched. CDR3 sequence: CASSPRGQGGEQYF. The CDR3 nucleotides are TGTGCCAGCAGCCCACGGGGACAGGGTGGGGAGCAGTACTTC.

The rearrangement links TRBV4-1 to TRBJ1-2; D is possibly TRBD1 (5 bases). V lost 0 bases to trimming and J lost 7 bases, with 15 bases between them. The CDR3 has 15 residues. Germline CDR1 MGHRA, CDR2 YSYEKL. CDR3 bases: TGCGCCAGCAGCCAAGAAGGAGGGGCAGTCCCTGGCTACACCTTC. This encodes CASSQEGGAVPGYTF.

The CDR3 nucleotides read TGTGCCAGCAGCTTAGGTACAGGAGCAAGTCAGCCCCAGCATTTT. Protein sequence: CASSLGTGASQPQHF. This chain links TRBV11-2 with TRBJ1-5, with D possibly TRBD1 on 5 matching bases. Deletions cut 1 base from V and 6 bases from J, with 13 bases between. CDR3 length: 15 amino acids. The germline CDR1 and CDR2 sequences are SGHAT and FQNNGV.

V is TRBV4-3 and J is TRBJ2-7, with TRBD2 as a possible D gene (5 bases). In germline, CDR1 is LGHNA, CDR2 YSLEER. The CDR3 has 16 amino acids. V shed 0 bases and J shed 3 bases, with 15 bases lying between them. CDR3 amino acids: CASSQDNRGNGYEQYF. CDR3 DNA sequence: TGCGCCAGCAGCCAAGATAATCGAGGGAACGGCTACGAGCAGTACTTC.

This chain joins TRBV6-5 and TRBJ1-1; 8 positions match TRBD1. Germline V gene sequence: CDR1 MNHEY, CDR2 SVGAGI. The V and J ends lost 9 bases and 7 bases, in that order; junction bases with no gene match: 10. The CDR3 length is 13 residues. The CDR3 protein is CASRTQGAGEAFF. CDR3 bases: TGTGCCAGTCGGACGCAGGGGGCTGGTGAAGCTTTCTTT.

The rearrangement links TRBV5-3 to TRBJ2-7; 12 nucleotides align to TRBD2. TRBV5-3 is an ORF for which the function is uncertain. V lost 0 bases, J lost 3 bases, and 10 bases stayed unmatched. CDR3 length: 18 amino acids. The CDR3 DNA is TGTGCCAGAAGCTTGGTTACTAGCGGGGGGACCCAAGTCTACGAGCAGTACTTC. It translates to CARSLVTSGGTQVYEQYF.

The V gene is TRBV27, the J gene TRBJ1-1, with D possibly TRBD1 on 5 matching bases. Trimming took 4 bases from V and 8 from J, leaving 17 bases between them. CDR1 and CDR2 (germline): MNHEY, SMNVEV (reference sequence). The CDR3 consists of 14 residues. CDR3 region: CASSSGHRGREAFF. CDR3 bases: TGTGCCAGCAGTTCAGGGCACAGAGGGCGAGAAGCTTTCTTT.

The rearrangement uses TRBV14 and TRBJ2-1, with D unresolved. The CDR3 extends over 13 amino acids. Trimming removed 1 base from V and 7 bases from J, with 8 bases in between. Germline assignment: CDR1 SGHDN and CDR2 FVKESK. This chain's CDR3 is CASSQVWVNEQFF. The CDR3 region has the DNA TGTGCCAGCAGCCAAGTATGGGTAAATGAGCAGTTCTTC. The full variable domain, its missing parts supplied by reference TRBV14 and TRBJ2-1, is EAGVTQFPSHSVIEKGQTVTLRCDPISGHDNLYWYRRVMGKEIKFLLHFVKESKQDESGMPNNRFLAERTGGTYSTLKVQPAELEDSGVYFCASSQVWVNEQFFGPGTRLTVL.